This entry is about one T cell receptor (beta chain). How the authors handled the data: It was from reference gene primer amplification that nucleated cell counts were estimated. Libraries were prepared by immunoSEQ multiplex PCR; TCRdb keeps only in-frame clonotypes and omits some of them. Clone size and the V and J calls come from that table; the DNA yielded D and trimming. The table has 200,000 to 250,000 clones, roughly 80% seen once. This sample was taken from a study of blood T cell repertoires in COVID-19. The CDR3 is 15 amino acids. V shed 5 bases and J 10 bases; nucleotides not matched to a gene: 11. Germline CDR1 and CDR2: MNHEY and SMNVEV (reference sequence).

The source of this sequence is a woman aged 80 or older with acute or convalescent COVID-19. Sample: peripheral blood. V usage is TRBV27 and J usage is TRBJ2-1, with 10 positions matching TRBD2. The CDR3 sequence: CASSPRPGLAFEQFF. Written as DNA, the CDR3 is TGTGCCAGCAGTCCGCGACCGGGACTAGCGTTCGAGCAGTTCTTC.